The 19 T cell receptor beta chains below all came from one sample that was sequenced in a study of blood T cells in healthy people across ages. A second PCR, run for about 7 to 11 cycles, used a sample-barcoded 5' primer plus a J-beta primer mix. In TCRdb, the 5' RACE reads were re-called with MiXCR into one record per CDR3 protein. The table shows 600,000 or so distinct CDR3 sequences, with 47% occurring only once. Sequenced sample: blood. These receptors were taken from a man older than 75 in good health.

This clonotype was counted a few times. The rearrangement links TRBV12-3 or TRBV12-4 to TRBJ2-1; 14 bases are a match to TRBD2. Trimming cost V 4 bases and J 9 bases; bases outside gene matches: 2. The length of the CDR3 is 14 residues. The CDR3 reads CASSSTSGRVEQFF. The CDR3 DNA reads as TGTGCCAGCAGTTCGACTAGCGGGAGGGTTGAGCAGTTCTTC.

In this sample, this clonotype turned up a few times. A much larger clone lies a single base off, so this may be a read error. Here the CDR3 reads CASSPERVSYNEQYF. In nucleotides, the CDR3 is TGTGCCAGCAGTCCCGAGCGGGTCTCCTACAATGAGCAGTACTTC. The chain has TRBV6-5 and TRBJ2-1; D might be TRBD2 (6 bases). The J call may not be correct, given that the DNA end is closer to TRBJ2-7. The CDR3 covers 15 residues. Germline CDR1 is MNHEY and CDR2 is SVGAGI.

In this sample, this clonotype turned up a few times. This chain connects TRBV10-3 to TRBJ2-1, with a tentative D call TRBD2 (7 bases). Germline CDR1 is ENHRY and CDR2 is SYGVKD. V was cut by 6 bases and J by 8 bases, with 8 bases left in between. This CDR3 region has 11 residues. CDR3: CAIRGGDEQFF. The CDR3 nucleotides read TGTGCCATCAGAGGGGGGGATGAGCAGTTCTTC.

The gene calls are TRBV6-5 and TRBJ2-7; D ambiguous. The length of the CDR3 is 18 residues. The germline V gene has CDR1 MNHEY and CDR2 SVGAGI. V shed 2 bases and J shed 7 bases, with 27 bases lying between them. Here the CDR3 DNA reads TGTGCCAGCAGTTACGGTAGTCCAGCAACTTCCCCCTTTTATGAGCAGTACTTC. It codes for CASSYGSPATSPFYEQYF.

The chain is built from TRBV21-1 and TRBJ1-2; the table's D call TRBD1 went unverified against the DNA. TRBV21-1 is given as a pseudogene. This CDR3 region has 15 residues. The chain's CDR3 is CASRPPTGLVYGYTF. The CDR3 DNA follows: TGTGCCAGCCGACCACCGACAGGTCTGGTATATGGCTACACCTTC.

V usage is TRBV20-1 and J usage is TRBJ2-3; 9 nucleotides agree with TRBD1. V was clipped by 0 bases and J by 6 bases; unmatched bases: 7. The CDR3 runs to 15 residues. Germline V gene lookup returns CDR1 DFQATT and CDR2 SNEGSKA (reference sequence). CDR3 loop: CSARDHRGHVDTQYF. CDR3 coding DNA: TGCAGTGCTAGAGATCACAGGGGGCATGTGGATACGCAGTATTTT.

This clonotype has a handful of counts. The rearrangement uses TRBV20-1 and TRBJ1-2; D is unresolved. There are 12 residues in the CDR3. Germline V gene sequence: CDR1 DFQATT, CDR2 SNEGSKA (reference sequence). The V gene lost 0 bases and the J gene lost 1 base, with 3 bases spanning the gap. The CDR3 is CSARDLNYGYTF. The CDR3 DNA reads as TGCAGTGCTAGAGACCTTAACTATGGCTACACCTTC.

This clonotype was seen only once. The chain carries TRBV5-1 and TRBJ1-6; 8 bases are shared with TRBD1. V dropped 6 bases and J dropped 9; count of bases not matched to a gene: 8. CDR3 size: 14 residues. Germline CDR1 and CDR2: SGHRS and YFSETQ. The CDR3 DNA is TGCGCCAGCATCCCGGACAGGGACGGTTCACCCCTCCACTTT. It encodes CASIPDRDGSPLHF.

This clonotype was counted between two and nine times. The rearrangement links TRBV20-1 to TRBJ1-2; tentative D call: TRBD1 (6 bases). CDR1 DFQATT and CDR2 SNEGSKA come from the germline V gene (reference sequence). V shed 5 bases and J shed 7 bases, with 8 bases lying between them. CDR3 size: 10 residues. The CDR3 nucleotides read TGCAGTGCTCAGGGGTCTGGCTACACCTTC. Its protein is CSAQGSGYTF.

This clonotype was seen more than once but under ten times. The chain has TRBV4-3 and TRBJ2-1, with D maybe TRBD2 (6 bases). V lost 0 bases and J lost 8, with 14 bases in between. Per the germline V gene, CDR1 is LGHNA and CDR2 is YSLEER. The CDR3 is made up of 15 amino acids. CDR3 sequence reads: CASSQEWKGTYEQFF. The CDR3 bases are TGCGCCAGCAGCCAAGAGTGGAAGGGGACTTATGAGCAGTTCTTC.

This chain uses TRBV10-3 with TRBJ1-2, with no clear D. The V gene lost 4 bases and the J gene lost 4 bases, with 16 bases spanning the gap. There are 15 residues in the CDR3. CDR1 is ENHRY, CDR2 SYGVKD, per germline. CDR3 sequence: CAISVERVYSYGYTF. The CDR3 DNA sequence: TGTGCCATCAGTGTCGAAAGGGTCTATAGCTATGGCTACACCTTC.

V is TRBV20-1 and J is TRBJ2-1; no definite D call. From germline, CDR1 is DFQATT and CDR2 SNEGSKA (reference sequence). The V end lost 7 bases, the J end lost 4 bases, and 11 bases lay between the germline ends. The CDR3 extends over 12 amino acids. The DNA for the CDR3 is TGCAGTGGAAGAAAGAGATACAATGAGCAGTTCTTC. This sequence encodes CSGRKRYNEQFF.

Comment on this clonotype: The junction does not match germline at one end; this may be a read error. DNA of the CDR3: TGTGCCGGCAGTGAACAGAACTACGAGCAGTACTTC. Protein: CAGSEQNYEQYF. This sequence joins TRBV2 and TRBJ2-7; the D is unclear. The CDR3 consists of 12 residues. Per the germline V gene, CDR1 is SNHLY and CDR2 is FYNNEI. The full variable domain, its missing parts supplied by reference TRBV2 and TRBJ2-7, is EPEVTQTPSHQVTQMGQEVILRCVPISNHLYFYWYRQILGQKVEFLVSFYNNEISEKSEIFDDQFSVERPDGSNFTLKIRSTKLEDSAMYFCAGSEQNYEQYFGPGTRLTVT.

The sample holds a few counts of this clonotype. The CDR3 sequence is CAIRGQLNEKLFF. In nucleotides, the CDR3 is TGTGCCATCAGGGGACAGCTAAATGAAAAACTGTTTTTT. This chain joins TRBV10-3 and TRBJ1-4, with 7 bases lining up with TRBD1. The CDR3 length is 13 residues. Looked up from germline, CDR1 is ENHRY and CDR2 is SYGVKD. V lost 6 bases to trimming and J lost 5 bases; unmatched junction nucleotides: 3.

The chain employs TRBV11-2 and TRBJ2-1; TRBD2 agrees at 10 bases. V was pared by 0 bases and J by 4 bases, with 3 bases of the junction left unmatched. Germline V gene data show CDR1 as SGHAT and CDR2 as FQNNGV. CDR3 length: 16 residues. The CDR3 DNA is TGTGCCAGCAGCTTAGAAAGACTAGCGGGTTACAATGAGCAGTTCTTC. Translating gives CASSLERLAGYNEQFF.

This clonotype occurred many times. The chain is built from TRBV29-1 and TRBJ1-2, with 8 bases identical to TRBD1. The CDR3 runs to 12 residues. Unmatched junction bases numbered 9, after V lost 6 bases and J lost 9 bases. Germline-derived CDR1 and CDR2 are SQVTM and ANQGSEA. The CDR3 reads CSVERGQGSYTF. Here the CDR3 DNA reads TGCAGCGTCGAACGCGGACAGGGAAGCTACACCTTC.

The CDR3 reads CASRAGLRNEKLFF. In DNA form, the CDR3 reads TGTGCCAGCAGGGCAGGACTACGGAATGAAAAACTGTTTTTT. This sequence joins TRBV12-3 or TRBV12-4 and TRBJ1-4; D call uncertain. Trimming stripped 6 bases from V and 5 bases from J, with 13 bases between. This CDR3 is built from 14 residues.

The rearrangement uses TRBV7-3 and TRBJ2-1; 7 nucleotides line up with TRBD1. CDR1 is SGHTA and CDR2 is FQGTGA in the germline V gene. Losses at the gene ends were 1 base for V and 6 bases for J; bases not matched to a gene: 6. The length of the CDR3 is 15 residues. CDR3 sequence (DNA): TGTGCCAGCAGCTTAAGGGGACAGAGGGTCAATGAGCAGTTCTTC. Its translation: CASSLRGQRVNEQFF.

The genes are TRBV4-1 and TRBJ2-5; TRBD2 matches 10 bases. Germline CDR1 and CDR2: MGHRA and YSYEKL. The CDR3 runs 17 residues. Unmatched junction bases numbered 9, after V lost 1 base and J lost 4 bases. The CDR3 reads CASSQGTSGTNGETQYF. The CDR3 DNA sequence: TGCGCCAGCAGCCAAGGGACTAGCGGAACCAATGGAGAGACCCAGTACTTC.